The 27 T cell receptor beta chains given below trace back to one sample, sequenced in a study of metastatic and nonmetastatic thyroid tumors (dated by TCRdb to 2018 to 2021). Library preparation employed PCR. For sequencing, an Illumina HiSeq 4000 was employed. TCRdb reprocessed the public reads (quality trimming at Q25 with fastp, clone calling with MiXCR) and kept in-frame beta chains. A total of 15,000 to 19,000 clones appear in this sample, roughly 4% of them only once. The ten most abundant clones make up less than 25% of the sample. Before undergoing thyroid surgery, none of the patients had been given any kind of treatment. The source material was tumor tissue. These receptor sequences come from a female donor with papillary thyroid cancer or a benign thyroid nodule (not recorded which). Some clones in this sample may be carry-over from other donors' samples.

As for this clone: This same CDR3 is encoded by further DNA sequences in the sample. The V call is TRBV12-5, the J call TRBJ2-1; 10 nucleotides match TRBD1. CDR1 LGHNT and CDR2 FRNRAP come from the germline V gene. J lost 9 bases, V lost 2 bases, and 7 bases had no gene match. This CDR3 spans 15 amino acids. Here the CDR3 reads CASGLRQGARSEQFF. The CDR3 bases are TGTGCTAGTGGTTTGAGACAGGGGGCGCGTAGTGAGCAGTTCTTC.

The chain has TRBV7-9 and TRBJ2-2; 8 bases line up with TRBD1. The CDR3 has 15 amino acids. Germline trimming cut 6 bases from V and 7 bases from J; bases unmatched to any gene: 10. Germline CDR1 is SEHNR and CDR2 is FQNEAQ (reference sequence). DNA for the CDR3: TGTGCCAGCAGACCTGGACAGGGAGGAGGCGGGGAGCTGTTTTTT. It translates to CASRPGQGGGGELFF.

The table lists this clone with a few counts. The chain joins TRBV6-6 to TRBJ1-2; D unclear. Germline assignment: CDR1 MNHNY and CDR2 SVGAGI (reference sequence). This CDR3 contains 13 residues. V was shortened by 0 bases and J by 8 bases, with 10 bases between the two germline ends. The CDR3 loop is CASSYSGSEGYTF. CDR3 nucleotides: TGTGCCAGCAGTTACTCAGGGAGCGAGGGCTACACCTTC.

This clone was counted a few times. In the same sample, other DNA sequences code for this CDR3. The genes are TRBV28 and TRBJ1-6, with 7 bases matching TRBD1. Unmatched junction bases numbered 2, after V lost 4 bases and J lost 5 bases. The germline V gene has CDR1 MDHEN and CDR2 SYDVKM. CDR3 length: 14 residues. The chain's CDR3 is CASSWDRDNSPLHF. DNA of the CDR3: TGTGCCAGCAGTTGGGACAGAGATAATTCACCCCTCCACTTT.

This clone showed up just a few times. A much bigger clone sits one base away, suggesting this may be a read error. V is TRBV14 and J is TRBJ2-3; a possible D gene is TRBD1 (6 bases). This CDR3 spans 15 amino acids. V was clipped by 1 base and J by 4 bases, with 12 bases between them. Germline CDR1 reads SGHDN; CDR2 reads FVKESK. The CDR3 DNA reads TGTGCCAGCAGCCAAGTGGAGACAGGCCCAGATACGCAGTATTTT. Protein product: CASSQVETGPDTQYF.

V and J are TRBV6-5 and TRBJ1-1, with D uncertain. The germline gives CDR1 MNHEY, CDR2 SVGAGI. The CDR3 contains 13 residues. Deletions cut 0 bases from V and 5 bases from J, with 7 bases between. This CDR3 reads CASSYSSRTEAFF. As DNA, the CDR3 is TGTGCCAGCAGTTACTCGAGTCGGACTGAAGCTTTCTTT.

The rearrangement uses TRBV20-1 and TRBJ2-1; TRBD1 aligns across 7 bases. Germline CDR1 reads DFQATT; CDR2 reads SNEGSKA (reference sequence). Trimming cost V 1 base and J 4 bases; bases outside gene matches: 13. The CDR3 is 17 amino acids. The CDR3 is CSARALRGRRNYNEQFF. The DNA for the CDR3 is TGCAGTGCTAGAGCCCTGAGGGGGCGGAGGAATTACAATGAGCAGTTCTTC.

Of note for this clone: This may arise from a read error, as a much more abundant clone is one base away. This chain links TRBV27 with TRBJ2-1, with 8 bases identical to TRBD2. Germline V gene sequence: CDR1 MNHEY, CDR2 SMNVEV (reference sequence). CDR3 length: 15 residues. Germline trimming cut 3 bases from V and 5 bases from J; bases unmatched to any gene: 6. In DNA form, the CDR3 reads TGTGCCAGCAGTTTCAGCGGGAGTGTCCACAATGAGCAGTTCTTC. It yields the protein CASSFSGSVHNEQFF.

The gene calls are TRBV12-3 or TRBV12-4 and TRBJ1-2; D ambiguous. The V gene lost 3 bases and the J gene lost 2 bases, with 7 bases spanning the gap. This CDR3 has 13 amino acids. The CDR3 here is CASSFPENYGYTF. CDR3 in DNA: TGTGCCAGCAGTTTCCCGGAAAACTATGGCTACACCTTC.

This clone was recorded a few times. This rearrangement joins TRBV24-1 to TRBJ1-2; D uncertain. V was pared by 1 base and J by 8 bases, with 4 bases between. CDR3 size: 11 residues. CDR1 and CDR2 from the germline V gene are KGHDR and SFDVKD. CDR3 in DNA: TGTGCCACCAGTGATTTTGGGGGCTACACCTTC. As protein: CATSDFGGYTF.

This clone was seen only a few times. This may stem from a read error, because a much larger clone lies one nucleotide away. V and J are TRBV2 and TRBJ2-3; 8 nucleotides line up with TRBD2. The CDR3 runs to 16 residues. Per germline, CDR1 SNHLY and CDR2 FYNNEI. CDR3 sequence: CASSELGTRNTDTKYF. Written as DNA, the CDR3 is TGTGCCAGCAGTGAATTGGGGACTAGGAACACAGATACGAAGTATTTT.

This clone was observed a handful of times. The chain combines TRBV11-2 with TRBJ2-7; 7 bases agree with TRBD2. The CDR3 is 12 amino acids. CDR1 is SGHAT, CDR2 FQNNGV, per germline. V gave up 0 bases and J gave up 12 bases; unmatched junction bases: 5. The CDR3 DNA reads TGTGCCAGCAGCTTAGATCAAGCGGGGATGTACTTC. It is translated as CASSLDQAGMYF.

This clone has more than one count but fewer than ten. The gene calls are TRBV28 and TRBJ1-1; D is unclear. Germline V gene data show CDR1 as MDHEN and CDR2 as SYDVKM. V was cut by 7 bases and J by 4 bases, with 19 bases left in between. The CDR3 loop spans 15 amino acids. The CDR3 is CASTPPRATSTEAFF. CDR3 nucleotide sequence: TGTGCCAGCACCCCGCCGAGAGCTACTTCCACTGAAGCTTTCTTT. Drawing the rest from reference TRBV28 and TRBJ1-1, the complete variable domain is DVKVTQSSRYLVKRTGEKVFLECVQDMDHENMFWYRQDPGLGLRLIYFSYDVKMKEKGDIPEGYSVSREKKERFSLILESASTNQTSMYLCASTPPRATSTEAFFGQGTRLTVV.

This clone is large in the sample. The V call is TRBV6-2 or TRBV6-3, the J call TRBJ2-7; D remains ambiguous. The ends were cut back, 5 bases at V and 6 bases at J, with 11 bases in the middle. The CDR3 covers 12 residues. Germline CDR1 reads MNHEY; CDR2 reads SVGEGT. This chain's CDR3 is CASSLLKGEQYF. The CDR3 nucleotides read TGTGCCAGCAGTCTACTCAAAGGCGAGCAGTACTTC.

By share, this clone counts as medium-sized. This chain uses TRBV7-8 with TRBJ1-3, with D possibly TRBD1 on 6 matching bases. The V end was cut by 4 bases, the J end by 0 bases, with 22 bases between. The CDR3 covers 19 residues. Germline V gene sequence: CDR1 SGHVS, CDR2 FQNEAQ. The CDR3: CASSSADRSGFRSGNTIYF. The CDR3 DNA sequence: TGTGCCAGCAGCTCAGCAGACAGGAGCGGATTTCGCTCTGGAAACACCATATATTTT.

This clone turned up a few times. The genes are TRBV10-3 and TRBJ2-3; perhaps D is TRBD1 or TRBD2 (5 bases each). Per the germline V gene, CDR1 is ENHRY and CDR2 is SYGVKD. This CDR3 comprises 12 residues. Between the trimmed V and J ends, which lost 9 bases and 6 bases, there was a span of 13 bases. The CDR3 bases are TGTGCCATGGCCCCGGGACCCGATACGCAGTATTTT. Translating it yields CAMAPGPDTQYF.

This chain links TRBV10-2 with TRBJ1-1, with D unclear. CDR1 WSHSY and CDR2 SAAADI come from the germline V gene. The CDR3 contains 13 residues. Between the trimmed V and J ends, which lost 6 bases and 2 bases, there was a span of 10 bases. CDR3 residues: CASSADINTEAFF. The DNA of the CDR3 is TGCGCCAGCAGCGCCGACATCAACACTGAAGCTTTCTTT.

The table lists this clone with a few counts. The chain combines TRBV6-5 with TRBJ1-3; D ambiguous. CDR1 MNHEY and CDR2 SVGAGI come from the germline V gene. This CDR3 has 16 residues. V lost 4 bases, J lost 2 bases, and 15 bases lay in between. The CDR3 spells CASSSTFRSAGNTIYF. In DNA, the CDR3 is TGTGCCAGCAGTTCCACGTTTCGGTCCGCTGGAAACACCATATATTTT.

Concerning this clone: A much larger clonotype is one base distant, so this may be a read error. The V and J genes are TRBV6-2 or TRBV6-3 and TRBJ2-2; 9 bases line up with TRBD2. The CDR3 loop spans 13 amino acids. The V gene's germline CDR1 is MNHEY and CDR2 SVGEGT. The CDR3 here is CATTSGNTVELFF. CDR3 nucleotides: TGTGCCACGACTAGCGGAAACACCGTGGAGCTGTTTTTT.

This clone was picked up a small number of times. The chain employs TRBV11-3 and TRBJ2-2, with a possible D match to TRBD2 (6 bases). The germline V gene encodes CDR1 SGHNT and CDR2 YENEEA. The CDR3 runs to 14 residues. With 5 bases removed from V and 3 bases from J, the gap between germline ends came to 10 bases. The CDR3 DNA follows: TGTGCCAGCAGCCTTAGCGGAGACACCGGGGAGCTGTTTTTT. Translating gives CASSLSGDTGELFF. Looking up the rest from reference TRBV11-3 and TRBJ2-2 gives the full variable domain: EAGVVQSPRYKIIEKKQPVAFWCNPISGHNTLYWYLQNLGQGPELLIRYENEEAVDDSQLPKDRFSAERLKGVDSTLKIQPAELGDSAVYLCASSLSGDTGELFFGEGSRLTVL.

The genes are TRBV6-4 and TRBJ1-5; D remains ambiguous. This CDR3 is built from 16 residues. The germline gives CDR1 MRHNA, CDR2 SNTAGT. The V end lost 7 bases, the J end lost 4 bases, and 20 bases lay between the germline ends. CDR3 amino acids: CASITNLGSGNQPQHF. The CDR3 region has the DNA TGTGCCAGCATAACTAATCTTGGGTCGGGGAATCAGCCCCAGCATTTT.

This clone has a handful of counts. This sequence joins TRBV20-1 and TRBJ1-5; TRBD1 is a possible D gene (5 bases). Germline V CDR1 and CDR2: DFQATT, SNEGSKA (reference sequence). This CDR3 comprises 14 residues. Trimming cost V 0 bases and J 6 bases, with 12 bases left between them. For the CDR3, the DNA is TGCAGTGCTAGAGATCGGGCAACAGGTCAGCCCCAGCATTTT. Protein product: CSARDRATGQPQHF.

The chain has TRBV20-1 and TRBJ1-1; D is unresolved. V lost 7 bases and J 8 bases, leaving 11 bases between the germline ends. Germline CDR1 reads DFQATT; CDR2 reads SNEGSKA (reference sequence). This CDR3 contains 10 residues. The CDR3 loop is CSVSRREAFF. Written as DNA, the CDR3 is TGCAGTGTCAGTCGTAGGGAAGCTTTCTTT.

A few counts support this clone. This chain uses TRBV6-1 with TRBJ2-1; 9 bases are shared with TRBD2. J was trimmed by 8 bases and V by 1 base; bases with no gene match: 9. CDR1 is MNHNS and CDR2 is SASEGT in the germline V gene. The CDR3 runs to 16 residues. DNA of the CDR3: TGTGCCAGCAGTGAAGAGGCGGGAGGGGGGCAGGATGAGCAGTTCTTC. Its protein product is CASSEEAGGGQDEQFF.

This clone has only a few counts. This rearrangement joins TRBV27 to TRBJ1-1; no clear D. With 6 bases removed from V and 1 base from J, the gap between germline ends came to 12 bases. Germline CDR1 reads MNHEY; CDR2 reads SMNVEV (reference sequence). The CDR3 covers 14 residues. CDR3: CASRLGPANTEAFF. CDR3 nucleotide sequence: TGTGCCAGCAGGCTCGGACCGGCGAACACTGAAGCTTTCTTT.

This clone was recorded a few times. The rearrangement joins TRBV6-2 or TRBV6-3 to TRBJ1-4; TRBD1 agrees at 7 bases. J lost 8 bases, V lost 6 bases, and 12 bases had no gene match. The CDR3 spans 15 residues. The germline V gene has CDR1 MNHEY and CDR2 SVGEGT. The CDR3 DNA follows: TGTGCCAGCAGCTTAGAGGGGGCCCGAAGGGAAAAACTGTTTTTT. Translating gives CASSLEGARREKLFF.

This chain joins TRBV28 and TRBJ2-3; 11 bases line up with TRBD2. Trimming took 5 bases from V and 4 from J; bases not matched to a gene: 8. Germline V CDR1 and CDR2: MDHEN, SYDVKM. The CDR3 extends over 16 amino acids. The CDR3 reads CASSLPTSGTADTQYF. The CDR3 nucleotides are TGTGCCAGCAGTCTCCCGACTAGCGGGACGGCAGATACGCAGTATTTT. The complete variable domain, with remaining parts taken from reference TRBV28 and TRBJ2-3, reads DVKVTQSSRYLVKRTGEKVFLECVQDMDHENMFWYRQDPGLGLRLIYFSYDVKMKEKGDIPEGYSVSREKKERFSLILESASTNQTSMYLCASSLPTSGTADTQYFGPGTRLTVL.